This T cell receptor (beta chain) was captured in a study of neoadjuvant nivolumab and ipilimumab in lung cancer. Only in-frame clones appear in the TCRdb table, and some are missing; sequencing was by immunoSEQ multiplex PCR. The data contain approximately 19,000 clones, 87% of them singletons. This TCR derives from an adult with non-small cell lung cancer. The specimen comprised peripheral blood, sampled before neoadjuvant nivolumab, alone or with ipilimumab.

The CDR3 DNA reads as TGTGCCAGCTCACCACCAAATTCGTTCGGGCAGGGGTACGAGCAGTACTTC. It is translated as CASSPPNSFGQGYEQYF. The genes are TRBV18 and TRBJ2-7; possibly TRBD1 for D (6 bases). Germline-derived CDR1 and CDR2 are KGHSH and LQKENI. V shed 0 bases and J shed 4 bases, with 19 bases lying between them. The CDR3 spans 17 residues. Based on the CDR3 plus reference TRBV18 and TRBJ2-7, the full variable domain is NAGVMQNPRHLVRRRGQEARLRCSPMKGHSHVYWYRQLPEEGLKFMVYLQKENIIDESGMPKERFSAEFPKEGPSILRIQQVVRGDSAAYFCASSPPNSFGQGYEQYFGPGTRLTVT.